Each of the 16 T cell receptor beta chains below was sequenced from the same sample in a study of blood T cell repertoires in COVID-19. Data came from immunoSEQ multiplex PCR; TCRdb stores just in-frame clones and leaves some out. The profile shows about 280,000 clones, approximately 80% of them singletons. Sequencing was performed on PBMCs or T cells enriched from blood (not recorded which). The source of these receptors is a man aged 35 to 55 who had been exposed to COVID-19.

V and J are TRBV21-1 and TRBJ2-7; the DNA was not used to check the table's D call, TRBD2. TRBV21-1 is a pseudogene. CDR3 length equals 16 residues. CDR3 amino acids: CASSRLGTRVLYEQYF. Written as DNA, the CDR3 is TGTGCCAGCAGCAGGCTCGGGACTAGGGTTTTGTACGAGCAGTACTTC.

CDR3 loop: CASSLSLAGETQYF. In nucleotides, the CDR3 is TGTGCCAGCAGTTTATCGTTAGCGGGAGAGACCCAGTACTTC. The rearrangement joins TRBV27 to TRBJ2-5, with 7 bases fitting TRBD2. The CDR3 is made up of 14 amino acids. Trimming took 0 bases from V and 4 from J; bases not matched to a gene: 2. Germline lookup yields CDR1 MNHEY and CDR2 SMNVEV (reference sequence).

This sequence joins TRBV30 and TRBJ2-7; the D is unclear. The ends were cut back, 0 bases at V and 7 bases at J, with 7 bases in the middle. CDR1 GTSNPN and CDR2 SVGIG come from the germline V gene (reference sequence). CDR3 length equals 11 residues. The CDR3 is CAWSVTLEQYF. CDR3 in DNA: TGTGCCTGGAGTGTTACTTTGGAGCAGTACTTC.

The chain couples TRBV12-5 to TRBJ1-1; D call uncertain. The CDR3 contains 12 residues. V dropped 6 bases and J dropped 0 bases, with 5 bases sitting between them. Germline V CDR1 and CDR2: LGHNT, FRNRAP. The CDR3 protein is CASGSLNTEAFF. As DNA, the CDR3 is TGTGCTAGTGGCTCGTTGAACACTGAAGCTTTCTTT.

This clone has a handful of counts. This chain connects TRBV19 to TRBJ1-4; maybe TRBD1 (6 bases). Trimming stripped 5 bases from V and 8 bases from J, with 18 bases between. CDR1 LNHDA and CDR2 SQIVND come from the germline V gene (reference sequence). The CDR3 runs 15 residues. CDR3 residues: CASSPADRIQEKLFF. CDR3 sequence (DNA): TGTGCCAGTAGTCCCGCAGACAGGATACAGGAAAAACTGTTTTTT. Supplemented by reference TRBV19 and TRBJ1-4, the full variable domain reads DGGITQSPKYLFRKEGQNVTLSCEQNLNHDAMYWYRQDPGQGLRLIYYSQIVNDFQKGDIAEGYSVSREKKESFPLTVTSAQKNPTAFYLCASSPADRIQEKLFFGSGTQLSVL.

The gene calls are TRBV30 and TRBJ2-1; 10 bases line up with TRBD2. This CDR3 has 13 amino acids. With 7 bases clipped from V and 7 bases from J, the junction kept 7 bases outside the gene matches. CDR1 and CDR2 (germline): GTSNPN, SVGIG (reference sequence). CDR3 nucleotide sequence: TGTGCCTTTAAGCGGGAGGGTGGGAATGAGCAGTTCTTC. Residues: CAFKREGGNEQFF.

The chain uses TRBV5-4 and TRBJ2-2; D is undetermined. CDR3 length equals 13 residues. CDR1 and CDR2 from the germline V gene are SGHNT and YYREEE (reference sequence). V shed 0 bases and J shed 6 bases, with 6 bases lying between them. CDR3 nucleotides: TGTGCCAGCAGCTTGGCGGCGGCCGGGGAGCTGTTTTTT. It is translated as CASSLAAAGELFF.

This clone was seen more than once but under ten times. The gene calls are TRBV7-3 and TRBJ2-7; 8 nucleotides match TRBD2. This CDR3 spans 13 amino acids. Germline loops: CDR1 SGHTA, CDR2 FQGTGA. Unmatched junction bases numbered 1, after V lost 0 bases and J lost 6 bases. The CDR3 nucleotides are TGTGCCAGCAGCTTAACGACTAGCGCCGAGCAGTACTTC. Protein sequence: CASSLTTSAEQYF. Complete variable domain (other parts from reference TRBV7-3 and TRBJ2-7): GAGVSQTPSNKVTEKGKYVELRCDPISGHTALYWYRQSLGQGPEFLIYFQGTGAADDSGLPNDRFFAVRPEGSVSTLKIQRTERGDSAVYLCASSLTTSAEQYFGPGTRLTVT.

The rearrangement uses TRBV6-2 or TRBV6-3 and TRBJ2-2; 9 positions agree with TRBD1. The germline CDR1 and CDR2 sequences are MNHEY and SVGEGT. There are 17 residues in the CDR3. V lost 1 base to trimming and J lost 9 bases; unmatched junction nucleotides: 12. The CDR3 region is CASSYFAGTGSLRELFF. The CDR3, as DNA: TGTGCCAGCAGTTACTTTGCTGGGACAGGGAGTCTAAGGGAGCTGTTTTTT.

The sample holds a few counts of this clone. V and J are TRBV7-2 and TRBJ2-3; D gene uncertain. This CDR3 contains 15 residues. Trimming stripped 6 bases from V and 1 base from J, with 14 bases between. CDR1 and CDR2 from the germline V gene are SGHTA and FQGNSA. The CDR3 is CASSYRKSGTDTQYF. The CDR3 coding sequence is TGTGCCAGCAGTTATCGGAAGAGCGGCACAGATACGCAGTATTTT.

The chain links TRBV12-1 to TRBJ2-7; TRBD2, the table's D call, was not compared with the DNA. TRBV12-1 is reported as a pseudogene. The CDR3 covers 22 residues. The CDR3 loop reads CASSPVMVWAQLQSAGGIEQYF. The CDR3 region has the DNA TGTGCCAGCAGCCCCGTAATGGTATGGGCACAACTACAGTCGGCGGGCGGGATCGAGCAGTACTTC.

The chain recombines TRBV27 with TRBJ1-1; D perhaps matches TRBD1 (6 bases). The germline V gene has CDR1 MNHEY and CDR2 SMNVEV (reference sequence). This CDR3 spans 15 amino acids. The ends were cut back, 4 bases at V and 8 bases at J, with 20 bases in the middle. CDR3 region: CASSSLPDRRREAFF. Written as DNA, the CDR3 is TGTGCCAGCAGTTCCTTACCCGACAGGCGACGAGAAGCTTTCTTT.

The chain employs TRBV6-1 and TRBJ1-1, with D possibly matching TRBD1 (5 bases). This CDR3 comprises 12 residues. Germline V gene lookup returns CDR1 MNHNS and CDR2 SASEGT. V was shortened by 1 base and J by 11 bases, with 11 bases between the two germline ends. This CDR3 reads CASSEVGEDAFF. The CDR3 DNA reads as TGTGCCAGCAGTGAAGTAGGGGAGGATGCTTTCTTT.

The rearrangement uses TRBV5-1 and TRBJ2-2; TRBD2 is a possible D gene (7 bases). V lost 7 bases to trimming and J lost 3 bases, with 16 bases between them. This CDR3 is built from 15 residues. The germline V gene has CDR1 SGHRS and CDR2 YFSETQ. As DNA, the CDR3 is TGCGCCAGCCGATTGGGGGCGGGAGACACCGGGGAGCTGTTTTTT. Its translation: CASRLGAGDTGELFF.

In this sample, this clone turned up a few times. The rearrangement joins TRBV15 to TRBJ2-2, with 9 bases that match TRBD2. This CDR3 spans 15 amino acids. The germline V gene has CDR1 LNHNV and CDR2 YYDKDF (reference sequence). The V and J ends lost 1 base and 3 bases, in that order; junction bases with no gene match: 0. The CDR3 spells CATSRGTSDTGELFF. The CDR3 DNA reads as TGTGCCACCAGCAGAGGGACTAGCGACACCGGGGAGCTGTTTTTT.

The rearrangement uses TRBV7-6 and TRBJ2-7, with TRBD2 matching over 8 bases. Trimming cost V 5 bases and J 6 bases; bases outside gene matches: 9. Germline loops: CDR1 SGHVS, CDR2 FNYEAQ. This CDR3 has 14 amino acids. For the CDR3, the DNA is TGTGCCAGCAGCCCATCCAGCGGGAGTGCCGAGCAGTACTTC. Its protein is CASSPSSGSAEQYF.